These 11 T cell receptor beta chains share one sample of origin, sequenced in a study of Graves' ophthalmopathy and Graves' hyperthyroidism. As the template, RNA transcripts were used to amplify TCR beta CDR3 regions. Second-round multiplex PCR came after first-round RT-PCR with HTBI primers. Via MiXCR, TCRdb re-called the multiplex PCR reads, giving one row per CDR3 protein. Of approximately 460,000 distinct CDR3 sequences listed, around an eighth are singletons. Sequencing was done on a sample of blood. Receptor source: a young woman with Graves' ophthalmopathy.

The sample holds many counts of this clonotype. The chain uses TRBV27 and TRBJ2-7, with TRBD1 matching over 7 bases. The CDR3 length is 14 residues. V shed 0 bases and J 4 bases; nucleotides not matched to a gene: 3. The germline CDR1 and CDR2 sequences are MNHEY and SMNVEV (reference sequence). CDR3 sequence reads: CASSLSVQGYEQYF. The CDR3 bases are TGTGCCAGCAGTTTATCGGTACAGGGGTACGAGCAGTACTTC.

This clonotype was seen a few times. The chain couples TRBV24-1 to TRBJ1-6; perhaps TRBD1 as D (6 bases). CDR1 is KGHDR and CDR2 is SFDVKD in the germline V gene. V was pared by 11 bases and J by 12 bases, with 34 bases between. The CDR3 totals 18 residues. CDR3 in amino acids: CAIGDSIGDIFCVGPLHF. The DNA of the CDR3 is TGTGCCATCGGAGACTCGATTGGGGACATTTTTTGTGTTGGACCCCTCCACTTT.

This clonotype was counted many times. This chain links TRBV28 with TRBJ1-5, with 11 bases lining up with TRBD1. J was trimmed by 6 bases and V by 6 bases; bases with no gene match: 4. The germline V gene encodes CDR1 MDHEN and CDR2 SYDVKM. The CDR3 is 14 residues long. CDR3 DNA sequence: TGTGCCAGCAGGGGACAGGGGGTTATTCAGCCCCAGCATTTT. Protein sequence: CASRGQGVIQPQHF.

Many counts were recorded for this clonotype. This chain links TRBV7-9 with TRBJ1-1, with TRBD1 as a possible D gene (6 bases). Germline lookup yields CDR1 SEHNR and CDR2 FQNEAQ (reference sequence). The CDR3 consists of 12 residues. V gave up 8 bases and J gave up 1 base, with 8 bases separating them. This CDR3 reads CASDRWNTEAFF. CDR3 in DNA: TGTGCCAGCGACAGGTGGAACACTGAAGCTTTCTTT.

This clonotype appeared once. The genes are TRBV28 and TRBJ2-5, with D possibly being TRBD1 (5 bases). This CDR3 spans 13 amino acids. Germline assignment: CDR1 MDHEN and CDR2 SYDVKM. The V and J ends lost 9 bases and 3 bases respectively, with 14 bases between them. The CDR3 bases are TGTGCCAGTAAAAAGACAGTGAAAGAGACCCAGTACTTC. Amino acids: CASKKTVKETQYF.

V is TRBV7-2 and J is TRBJ2-5, with D tentatively TRBD1 or TRBD2 (6 bases each). Trimming took 4 bases from V and 4 from J, leaving 16 bases between them. Per germline, CDR1 SGHTA and CDR2 FQGNSA. The CDR3 runs 15 residues. The CDR3 nucleotides are TGTGCCAGCAGCTCGCTCGGGGGCCAAGTAGAGACCCAGTACTTC. Encoded protein: CASSSLGGQVETQYF. Using reference TRBV7-2 and TRBJ2-5 for the parts outside the CDR3, the full variable domain is GAGVSQSPSNKVTEKGKDVELRCDPISGHTALYWYRQSLGQGLEFLIYFQGNSAPDKSGLPSDRFSAERTGGSVSTLTIQRTQQEDSAVYLCASSSLGGQVETQYFGPGTRLLVL.

This clonotype was observed a few times. J is TRBJ2-5 and V is TRBV20-1; perhaps TRBD2 as D (6 bases). Germline values: CDR1 DFQATT, CDR2 SNEGSKA (reference sequence). The CDR3 runs to 13 residues. V was cut by 6 bases and J by 0 bases, with 11 bases left in between. The CDR3 region has the DNA TGCAGTGCCGGGGGAGAGTACCAAGAGACCCAGTACTTC. Protein product: CSAGGEYQETQYF.

This clonotype has a handful of counts. Sequence at one end of the junction differs from germline and may be a read error. V and J are TRBV9 and TRBJ2-7, with D maybe TRBD1 (5 bases). The CDR3 consists of 14 residues. Germline V gene data show CDR1 as SGDLS and CDR2 as YYNGEE. CDR3 sequence (DNA): TGTTCCAGCAGCCCAACCGCAGGGATCATCGAGCAGTACTTC. Protein sequence: CSSSPTAGIIEQYF.

The CDR3 sequence: CASSLGRGPRNTEAFF. The CDR3 DNA reads as TGTGCCAGCAGCTTGGGGAGAGGTCCAAGGAACACTGAAGCTTTCTTT. The chain is built from TRBV7-8 and TRBJ1-1; no reliable D call. Per germline, CDR1 SGHVS and CDR2 FQNEAQ. The CDR3 totals 16 residues. Trimming removed 3 bases from V and 1 base from J, with 15 bases in between.

This clonotype showed up just a few times. Sequence at one end of the junction differs from germline and may be a read error. V and J are TRBV19 and TRBJ2-7; 7 bases line up with TRBD2. Germline V gene lookup returns CDR1 LNHDA and CDR2 SQIVND (reference sequence). The CDR3 runs 15 residues. The CDR3 coding sequence is TGTGCCAGTAGTTCCACCGGGAAACTGGGAGGGGAGCGGTACTTC. Its translation: CASSSTGKLGGERYF.

This clonotype appeared many times. The chain carries TRBV24-1 and TRBJ1-5; TRBD1 agrees at 8 bases. The CDR3 is made up of 19 amino acids. The V segment lost 0 bases and the J segment 2 bases; nucleotides outside the gene matches: 11. CDR1 and CDR2 (germline): KGHDR, SFDVKD. CDR3 in amino acids: CATSDLGSVGQGGNQPQHF. In nucleotides, the CDR3 is TGTGCCACCAGTGATTTGGGATCTGTAGGACAGGGCGGCAATCAGCCCCAGCATTTT.